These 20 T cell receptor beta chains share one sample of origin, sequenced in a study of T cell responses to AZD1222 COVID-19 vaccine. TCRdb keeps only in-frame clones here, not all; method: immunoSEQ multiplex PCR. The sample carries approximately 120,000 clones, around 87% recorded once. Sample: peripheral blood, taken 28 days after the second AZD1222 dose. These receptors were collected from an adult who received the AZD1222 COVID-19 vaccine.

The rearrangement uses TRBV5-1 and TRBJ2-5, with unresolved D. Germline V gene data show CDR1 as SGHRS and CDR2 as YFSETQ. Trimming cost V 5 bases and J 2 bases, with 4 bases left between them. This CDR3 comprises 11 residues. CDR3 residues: CASRGQETQYF. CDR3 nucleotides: TGCGCCAGCAGGGGGCAAGAGACCCAGTACTTC.

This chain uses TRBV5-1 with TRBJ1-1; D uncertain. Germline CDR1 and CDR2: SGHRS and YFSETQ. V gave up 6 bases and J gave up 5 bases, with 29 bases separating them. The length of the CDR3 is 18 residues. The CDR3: CASTRGEAVGLKWTEAFF. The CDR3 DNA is TGCGCCAGCACTCGTGGGGAGGCGGTAGGGCTGAAATGGACTGAAGCTTTCTTT.

The CDR3 sequence: CASSKTSGGAANTGELFF. The CDR3 DNA reads as TGTGCCAGCAGCAAGACTAGCGGGGGGGCCGCGAACACCGGGGAGCTGTTTTTT. The chain employs TRBV6-2 or TRBV6-3 and TRBJ2-2; 14 bases fit TRBD2. The CDR3 runs 18 residues. Germline CDR1 and CDR2: MNHEY and SVGEGT. V lost 6 bases to trimming and J lost 0 bases; unmatched junction nucleotides: 6.

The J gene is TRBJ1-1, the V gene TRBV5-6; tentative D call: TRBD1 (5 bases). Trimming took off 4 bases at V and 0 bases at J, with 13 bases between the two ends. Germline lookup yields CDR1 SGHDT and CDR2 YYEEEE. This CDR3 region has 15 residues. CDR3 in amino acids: CASSTLGRLNTEAFF. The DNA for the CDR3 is TGTGCCAGCAGCACATTGGGACGGTTGAACACTGAAGCTTTCTTT. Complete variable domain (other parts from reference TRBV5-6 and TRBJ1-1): DAGVTQSPTHLIKTRGQQVTLRCSPKSGHDTVSWYQQALGQGPQFIFQYYEEEERQRGNFPDRFSGHQFPNYSSELNVNALLLGDSALYLCASSTLGRLNTEAFFGQGTRLTVV.

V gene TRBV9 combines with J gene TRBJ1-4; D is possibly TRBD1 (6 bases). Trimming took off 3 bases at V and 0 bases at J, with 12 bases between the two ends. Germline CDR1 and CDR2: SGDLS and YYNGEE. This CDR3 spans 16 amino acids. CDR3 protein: CASSAIGTPTNEKLFF. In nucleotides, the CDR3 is TGTGCCAGCAGCGCGATAGGGACACCAACTAATGAAAAACTGTTTTTT.

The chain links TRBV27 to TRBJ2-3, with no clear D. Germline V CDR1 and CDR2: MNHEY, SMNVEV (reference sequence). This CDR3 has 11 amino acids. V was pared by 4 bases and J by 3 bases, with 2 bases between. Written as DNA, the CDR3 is TGTGCCAGCAGTTCTACAGATACGCAGTATTTT. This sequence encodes CASSSTDTQYF.

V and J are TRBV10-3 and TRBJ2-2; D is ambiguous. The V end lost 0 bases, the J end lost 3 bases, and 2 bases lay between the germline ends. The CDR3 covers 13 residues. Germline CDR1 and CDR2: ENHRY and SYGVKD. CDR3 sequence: CAISESDTGELFF. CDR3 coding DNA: TGTGCCATCAGTGAGTCGGACACCGGGGAGCTGTTTTTT.

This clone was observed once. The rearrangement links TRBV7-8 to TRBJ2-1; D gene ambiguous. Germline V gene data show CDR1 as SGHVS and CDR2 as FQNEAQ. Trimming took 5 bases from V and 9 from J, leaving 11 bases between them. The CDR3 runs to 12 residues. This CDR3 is CASSPLYAEQFF. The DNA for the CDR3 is TGTGCCAGCAGCCCCCTTTATGCTGAGCAGTTCTTC.

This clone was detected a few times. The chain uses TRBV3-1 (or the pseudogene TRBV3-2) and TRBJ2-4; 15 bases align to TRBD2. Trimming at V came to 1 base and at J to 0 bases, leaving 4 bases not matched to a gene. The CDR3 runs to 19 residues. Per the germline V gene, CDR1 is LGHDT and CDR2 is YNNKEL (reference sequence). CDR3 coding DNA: TGTGCCAGCAGCCAAGGCCGGACTAGCGGGAGGGTAGCCAAAAACATTCAGTACTTC. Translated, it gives CASSQGRTSGRVAKNIQYF.

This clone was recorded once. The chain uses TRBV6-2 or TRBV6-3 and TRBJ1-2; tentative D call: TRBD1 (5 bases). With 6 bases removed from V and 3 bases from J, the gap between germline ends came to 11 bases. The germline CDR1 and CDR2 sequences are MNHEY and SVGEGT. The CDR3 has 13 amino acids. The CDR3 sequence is CASSPGQYYGYTF. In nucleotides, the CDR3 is TGTGCCAGCAGCCCCGGACAATACTATGGCTACACCTTC.

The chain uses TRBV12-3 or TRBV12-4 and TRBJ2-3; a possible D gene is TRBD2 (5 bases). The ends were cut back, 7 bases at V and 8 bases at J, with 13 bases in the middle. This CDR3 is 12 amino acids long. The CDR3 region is CASTPDWGTQYF. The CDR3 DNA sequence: TGTGCCAGCACCCCGGACTGGGGTACGCAGTATTTT.

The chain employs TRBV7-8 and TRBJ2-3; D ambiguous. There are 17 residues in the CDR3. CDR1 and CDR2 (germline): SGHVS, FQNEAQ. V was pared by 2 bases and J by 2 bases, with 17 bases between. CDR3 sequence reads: CASSLFRLPFPTDTQYF. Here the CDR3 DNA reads TGTGCCAGCAGCTTATTCCGGCTCCCCTTCCCCACAGATACGCAGTATTTT.

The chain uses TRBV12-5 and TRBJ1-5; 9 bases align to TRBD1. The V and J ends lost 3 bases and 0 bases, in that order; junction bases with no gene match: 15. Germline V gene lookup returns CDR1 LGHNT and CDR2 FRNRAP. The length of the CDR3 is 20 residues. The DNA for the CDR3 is TGTGCTAGTGGTTTCTTCCTTGACAGGGGGAACCCTTATAGCAATCAGCCCCAGCATTTT. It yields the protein CASGFFLDRGNPYSNQPQHF.

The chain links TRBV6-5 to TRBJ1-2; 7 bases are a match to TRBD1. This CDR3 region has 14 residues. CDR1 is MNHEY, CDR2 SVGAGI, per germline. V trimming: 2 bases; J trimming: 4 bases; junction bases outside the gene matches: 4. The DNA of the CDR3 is TGTGCCAGCAGTTACATCGGACAGGTCTATGGCTACACCTTC. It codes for CASSYIGQVYGYTF.

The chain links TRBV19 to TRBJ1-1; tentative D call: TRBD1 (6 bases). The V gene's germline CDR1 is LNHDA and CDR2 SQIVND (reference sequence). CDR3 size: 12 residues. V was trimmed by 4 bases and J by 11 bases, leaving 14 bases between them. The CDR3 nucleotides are TGTGCCAGTAGTAGAGAGGGGGGCTACGCTTTCTTT. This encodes CASSREGGYAFF.

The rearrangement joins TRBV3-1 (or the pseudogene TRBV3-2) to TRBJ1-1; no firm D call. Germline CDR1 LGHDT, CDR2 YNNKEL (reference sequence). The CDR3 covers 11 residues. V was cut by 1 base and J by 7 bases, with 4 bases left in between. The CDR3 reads CASSQGSEAFF. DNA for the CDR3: TGTGCCAGCAGCCAAGGGAGTGAAGCTTTCTTT.

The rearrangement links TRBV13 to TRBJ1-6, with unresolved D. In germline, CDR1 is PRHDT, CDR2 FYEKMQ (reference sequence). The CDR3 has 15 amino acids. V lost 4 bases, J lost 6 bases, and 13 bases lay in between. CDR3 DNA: TGTGCCAGCAGCTACGGGCCTGCGGGTAATTCACCCCTCCACTTT. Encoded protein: CASSYGPAGNSPLHF.

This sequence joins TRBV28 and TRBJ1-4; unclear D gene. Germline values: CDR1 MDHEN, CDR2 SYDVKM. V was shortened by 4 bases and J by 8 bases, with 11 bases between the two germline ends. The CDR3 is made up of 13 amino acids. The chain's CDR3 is CASSSGFGEKLFF. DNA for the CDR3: TGTGCCAGCAGTTCGGGTTTTGGGGAAAAACTGTTTTTT. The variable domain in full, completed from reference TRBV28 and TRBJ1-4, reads DVKVTQSSRYLVKRTGEKVFLECVQDMDHENMFWYRQDPGLGLRLIYFSYDVKMKEKGDIPEGYSVSREKKERFSLILESASTNQTSMYLCASSSGFGEKLFFGSGTQLSVL.

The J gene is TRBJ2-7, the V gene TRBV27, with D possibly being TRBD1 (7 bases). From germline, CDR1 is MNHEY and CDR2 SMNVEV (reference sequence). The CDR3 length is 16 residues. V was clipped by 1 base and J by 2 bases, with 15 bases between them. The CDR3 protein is CASSLWVGRGAYEQYF. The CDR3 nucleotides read TGTGCCAGCAGTTTATGGGTTGGCAGGGGGGCCTACGAGCAGTACTTC.

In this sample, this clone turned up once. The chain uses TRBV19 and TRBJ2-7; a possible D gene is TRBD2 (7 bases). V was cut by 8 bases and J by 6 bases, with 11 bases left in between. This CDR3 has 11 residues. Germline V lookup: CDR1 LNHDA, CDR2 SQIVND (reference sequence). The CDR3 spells CASRRGGEQYF. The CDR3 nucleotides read TGTGCCAGTCGTAGGGGGGGCGAGCAGTACTTC.